A selection of T cell receptor beta chains follows, all from one sample in a study of blood T cells in healthy people across ages. A single record per CDR3 protein comes from TCRdb applying MiXCR to the 5' RACE reads. Among around 2 million distinct CDR3 sequences listed, roughly 43% were seen once. The sequenced sample consisted of blood. The receptors were sampled from a human donor in good health. Each CDR3 is given with its conserved first and last residue. Clone size is not always given. Where it is, it says once, few, many or a class for expanded clones.

size: few; J: TRBJ1-5; V: TRBV4-1; CDR3: CASSQGRAPSNQPQHF
size: .; J: TRBJ1-1; V: TRBV7-2; CDR3: CASSLNFGGIGEAFF
size: .; J: TRBJ1-1; V: TRBV7-3; CDR3: CASSLEPGPHEAFF
size: few; J: TRBJ2-3; V: TRBV7-3; CDR3: CASSSPGLAGGPDTQYF
size: few; J: TRBJ2-5; V: TRBV18; CDR3: CASSPRDVRETQYF
size: .; J: TRBJ2-6; V: TRBV24-1; CDR3: CATRDPGGANVLTF
size: few; J: TRBJ1-2; V: TRBV7-2; CDR3: CASSPRGGGSRYTF
size: .; J: TRBJ2-1; V: TRBV7-2; CDR3: CASSLNWGGSYNEQFF
size: once; J: .; V: TRBV12-3/TRBV12-4; CDR3: CASTKRVETSYNEQYF
size: few; J: TRBJ2-5; V: TRBV5-1; CDR3: CASSLQIGETQYF
size: .; J: TRBJ2-7; V: TRBV28; CDR3: CASSSRGGGRDYEQYF
size: few; J: TRBJ2-6; V: TRBV7-3; CDR3: CASSPRKGSGANVLTF
size: .; J: TRBJ1-1; V: TRBV7-3; CDR3: CASSPVGQSTEAFF
size: few; J: TRBJ2-7; V: TRBV7-9; CDR3: CASSLTQGSLSYEQYF
size: few; J: TRBJ1-2; V: TRBV4-2; CDR3: CASSQELSGRPYYGYTF
size: few; J: TRBJ2-3; V: TRBV5-1; CDR3: CASSLAPGLETDTQYF
size: .; J: TRBJ2-1; V: TRBV21-1; CDR3: CARDRDGPYNEQFF
size: .; J: TRBJ1-2; V: TRBV10-3; CDR3: CAIKSQTTYGYTF
size: few; J: TRBJ2-5; V: TRBV20-1; CDR3: CSAIRGPFGDQYF
size: .; J: TRBJ2-5; V: TRBV2; CDR3: CASSEGEGATQYF
size: .; J: TRBJ1-1; V: TRBV27; CDR3: CANYSLSRGTEAFF
size: .; J: TRBJ2-5; V: TRBV7-9; CDR3: CASSLRAGLGTQYF
size: .; J: TRBJ2-1; V: TRBV9; CDR3: CARSETGRYNEQFF
size: once; J: TRBJ1-4; V: TRBV6-6; CDR3: CASRIPQGALPEKLFF
size: few; J: TRBJ2-5; V: TRBV20-1; CDR3: CSATHRVETQYF
size: .; J: TRBJ2-3; V: TRBV2; CDR3: CASSEADRHPQYF
size: .; J: TRBJ2-1; V: TRBV20-1; CDR3: CSANKERGSSYNEQFF
size: once; J: TRBJ2-6; V: TRBV9; CDR3: CASSTGTGAGANVRTF
size: .; J: TRBJ2-3; V: TRBV20-1; CDR3: CSARDGNTGRPDTQYF
size: few; J: TRBJ2-7; V: TRBV28; CDR3: CASRNTFYEQYF
size: few; J: TRBJ1-1; V: TRBV6-5; CDR3: CASRKYRSTEAFF
size: .; J: TRBJ2-4; V: TRBV6-6; CDR3: CASSTGQGLPPGEQYF
size: .; J: TRBJ1-6; V: TRBV6-1; CDR3: CASSEARDSPLHF
size: few; J: TRBJ2-1; V: TRBV30; CDR3: CAWRQGGAYNEQFF
size: few; J: TRBJ1-2; V: TRBV20-1; CDR3: CSARGFHGYTF
size: .; J: TRBJ2-7; V: TRBV20-1; CDR3: CSANPQVTYEQYF
size: .; J: TRBJ2-1; V: TRBV4-1; CDR3: CASSTGTVQGAYNEQFF
size: few; J: TRBJ1-5; V: TRBV6-5; CDR3: CASSGGRWQPQHF
size: .; J: TRBJ2-3; V: TRBV24-1; CDR3: CATSDWRTGGSTDTQYF
size: few; J: TRBJ2-7; V: TRBV27; CDR3: CASSYGTGELYEQYF
size: few; J: TRBJ1-1; V: TRBV5-1; CDR3: CASSLASQGTTEAFF
size: few; J: TRBJ1-1; V: TRBV29-1; CDR3: CSVVWGAEAFF
size: few; J: TRBJ2-1; V: TRBV15; CDR3: CATSRNRDNEQFF
size: .; J: TRBJ2-7; V: TRBV2; CDR3: CASVISYEQYF
size: few; J: TRBJ2-7; V: TRBV7-2; CDR3: CASSLGGAQYEQYF
size: few; J: TRBJ1-6; V: TRBV27; CDR3: CAIGGSYNSPLHF
size: .; J: TRBJ2-7; V: TRBV20-1; CDR3: CSARQGYYEQYF
size: few; J: TRBJ2-2; V: TRBV29-1; CDR3: CSVLRGGYAGELFF
size: .; J: TRBJ1-2; V: TRBV10-3; CDR3: CATNQGPLYGYTF
size: few; J: TRBJ1-2; V: TRBV7-9; CDR3: CASSTLQGKGPDENGYTF
size: once; J: TRBJ1-2; V: TRBV6-5; CDR3: CASRAIHRGGGGYTF
size: .; J: TRBJ1-2; V: TRBV20-1; CDR3: CSARDEGVQGGYTF
size: few; J: TRBJ1-2; V: TRBV2; CDR3: CASREGTSSSYGYTF
size: .; J: TRBJ1-5; V: TRBV7-8; CDR3: CASSFDREPQHF
size: few; J: TRBJ2-1; V: TRBV7-2; CDR3: CASPTRERGRHNEQFF